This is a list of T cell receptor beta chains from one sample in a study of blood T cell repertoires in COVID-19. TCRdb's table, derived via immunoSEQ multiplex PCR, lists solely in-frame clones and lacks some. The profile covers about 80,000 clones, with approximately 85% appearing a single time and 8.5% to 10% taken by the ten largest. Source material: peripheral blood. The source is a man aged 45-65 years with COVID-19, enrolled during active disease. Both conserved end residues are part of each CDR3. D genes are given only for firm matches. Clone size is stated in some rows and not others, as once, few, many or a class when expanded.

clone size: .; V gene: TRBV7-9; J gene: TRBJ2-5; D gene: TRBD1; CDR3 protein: CASSWDSTQYF; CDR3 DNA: TGTGCCAGCAGCTGGGACAGTACCCAGTACTTC
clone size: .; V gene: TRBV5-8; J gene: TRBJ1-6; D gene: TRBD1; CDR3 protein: CASSRDRENSPLHF; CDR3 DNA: TGTGCCAGCAGCAGGGACAGGGAAAATTCACCCCTCCACTTT
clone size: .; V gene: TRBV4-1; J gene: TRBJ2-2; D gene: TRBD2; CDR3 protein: CASSHRLAGGQNTGELFF; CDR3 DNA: TGCGCCAGCAGCCACCGACTAGCGGGAGGGCAGAACACCGGGGAGCTGTTTTTT
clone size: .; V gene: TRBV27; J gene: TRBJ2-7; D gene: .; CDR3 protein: CASSVRDSEQYF; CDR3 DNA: TGTGCCAGCAGTGTCCGGGACTCCGAGCAGTACTTC
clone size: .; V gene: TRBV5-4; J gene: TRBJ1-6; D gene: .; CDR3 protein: CASSSWRGIRSPLHF; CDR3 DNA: TGTGCCAGCAGCTCCTGGCGGGGGATCAGGTCACCCCTCCACTTT
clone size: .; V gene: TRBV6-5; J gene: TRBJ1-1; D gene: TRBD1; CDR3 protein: CASSPQGAPEAFF; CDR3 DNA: TGTGCCAGCAGTCCCCAGGGGGCACCTGAAGCTTTCTTT
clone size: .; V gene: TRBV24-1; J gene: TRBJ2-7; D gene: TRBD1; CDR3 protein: CATSDTGTGRYEQYF; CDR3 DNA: TGTGCCACCAGTGATACTGGGACAGGGCGCTACGAGCAGTACTTC
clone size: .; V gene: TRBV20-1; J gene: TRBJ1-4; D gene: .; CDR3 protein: CSALSREKLFF; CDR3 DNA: TGCAGTGCTTTATCCCGGGAAAAACTGTTTTTT
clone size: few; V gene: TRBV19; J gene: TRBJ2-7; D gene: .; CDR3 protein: CASNREGSEQYF; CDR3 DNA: TGTGCCAGTAACAGGGAAGGTTCCGAGCAGTACTTC
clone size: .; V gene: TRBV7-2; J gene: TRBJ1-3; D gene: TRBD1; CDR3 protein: CASTVAGGAFGNTIYF; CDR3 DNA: TGTGCCAGCACAGTGGCAGGGGGCGCGTTTGGAAACACCATATATTTT
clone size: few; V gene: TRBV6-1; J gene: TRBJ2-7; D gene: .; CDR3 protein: CASSEAGTDYEQYF; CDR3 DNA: TGTGCCAGCAGTGAAGCGGGGACTGACTACGAGCAGTACTTC
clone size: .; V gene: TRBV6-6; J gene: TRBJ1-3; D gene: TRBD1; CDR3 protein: CASSYFGTAGNTIYF; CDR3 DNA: TGTGCCAGCAGTTACTTTGGGACAGCTGGAAACACCATATATTTT
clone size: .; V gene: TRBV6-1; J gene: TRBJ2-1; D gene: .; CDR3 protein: CASSEEPLAVEQFF; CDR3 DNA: TGTGCCAGCAGTGAAGAGCCCCTAGCCGTTGAGCAGTTCTTC
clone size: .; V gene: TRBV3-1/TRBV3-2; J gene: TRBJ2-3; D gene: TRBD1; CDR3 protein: CASSQGNRGRFPDTQYF; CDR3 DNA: TGTGCCAGCAGCCAAGGAAACAGGGGGCGATTCCCAGATACGCAGTATTTT
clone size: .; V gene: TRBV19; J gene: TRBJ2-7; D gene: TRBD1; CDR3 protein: CASSRDRSYEQYF; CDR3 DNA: TGTGCCAGTAGTAGGGACAGATCCTACGAGCAGTACTTC
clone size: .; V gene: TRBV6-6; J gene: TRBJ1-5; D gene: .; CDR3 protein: CASSPLEWRATDQPQHF; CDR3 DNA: TGTGCCAGCAGTCCCCTTGAATGGAGGGCGACGGATCAGCCCCAGCATTTT
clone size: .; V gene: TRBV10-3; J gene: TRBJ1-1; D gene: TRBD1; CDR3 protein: CAISDRTGDSEAFF; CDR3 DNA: TGTGCCATCAGTGATAGGACAGGGGACTCTGAAGCTTTCTTT
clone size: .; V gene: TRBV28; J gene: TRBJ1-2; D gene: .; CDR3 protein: CASSFLPTGPAGYGYTF; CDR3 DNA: TGTGCCAGCAGTTTCCTCCCCACGGGTCCCGCGGGCTATGGCTACACCTTC